The text below deals with one T cell receptor (beta chain). This sample is drawn from a study of blood T cell repertoires in COVID-19. In the study overall: COVID-19 samples from acute and convalescent phases originated in the United States, Italy and Spain. T cells, B-cell-depleted T cells, or PBMCs provided the cDNA or gDNA that served as material.

Authors' analysis steps: Scientists estimated how many nucleated cells there were by amplifying reference gene primers. Repertoires were generated with immunoSEQ multiplex PCR, while TCRdb's copy carries only in-frame clones and drops some. D and trimming were read from the DNA, whereas the V and J calls and clone size are those reported in that table. The sample consists of approximately 100,000 clones, approximately 85% of them appearing once. The sequenced sample was peripheral blood. This clonotype was sampled from an older woman with acute or convalescent COVID-19.

DNA for the CDR3: TGTGCCAGCAGCCAAGGGACAGGGGGCGCGGAGACCCAGTACTTC. Its protein product is CASSQGTGGAETQYF. The chain couples TRBV3-1 (or the pseudogene TRBV3-2) to TRBJ2-5, with 11 bases aligning to TRBD1. The V gene's germline CDR1 is LGHDT and CDR2 YNNKEL (reference sequence). J was trimmed by 5 bases and V by 1 base; bases with no gene match: 3. The CDR3 has 15 residues.